This TCR beta chain was sequenced for a study of read filtering for tumor transcriptome and immune sequencing. Study results and caveats: In IR-seq, single-read clonotypes were roughly 82% of clonotypes but about 3.5% of reads.

Trimming took 1 base from V and 4 from J; bases not matched to a gene: 0. The CDR3 is 13 residues long. This clonotype came up many times. Its cognate antigen is unknown. From about 400 ng of RNA, a library with molecular barcoded alpha/delta and beta/gamma adaptors was made. MiXCR was run by TCRdb on the reads, yielding one entry per CDR3 protein. The sample lists 35,000 to 55,000 distinct CDR3 sequences; approximately 12% were seen once. Sequences were obtained from a population of CD138-negative cells sorted from bone marrow. This chain links TRBV12-3 or TRBV12-4 with TRBJ1-2; 7 bases match TRBD1. This TCR derives from a donor at least 40 years old with multiple myeloma. The DNA for the CDR3 is TGTGCCAGCAGTTTAGACAGGGGCTATGGCTACACCTTC. Its translation is CASSLDRGYGYTF.